This TCR beta chain was sequenced in a study of graft-versus-host responses after intestinal transplantation. Study background: Each patient got anti-thymocyte globulin induction, then tacrolimus and steroids for two to four years. Study-level points and caveats: Declining HvG levels early post-transplant were linked to peak circulating GvH clone levels.

The CDR3 loop spans 14 amino acids. Germline V gene sequence: CDR1 GTSNPN, CDR2 SVGIG (reference sequence). The V and J ends lost 3 bases and 1 base, in that order; junction bases with no gene match: 0. Method: immunoSEQ multiplex PCR; TCRdb's copy keeps in-frame clones and lacks some. The top ten clones hold less than 5.5% of a sample with several thousand clones, about a quarter of them seen once. There were about 200,000 CFSE-labeled responder cells plated together with about 200,000 irradiated, violet-dye-labeled stimulator cells. The table lists this clone with a few counts. The clonotype originates from a human patient who received an intestinal transplant. The specimen was alloreactive CD4+ T cells from a mixed lymphocyte reaction culture, collected before intestinal transplant. The subset is: CFSE-low proliferating T cells sorted from approximately six-day pre-transplant mixed lymphocyte reaction (GvH or HvG direction). The rearrangement links TRBV30 to TRBJ2-2; 9 nucleotides match TRBD2. The DNA for the CDR3 is TGTGCCTGGAGGACTAGCGGGAACACCGGGGAGCTGTTTTTT. Its protein is CAWRTSGNTGELFF.